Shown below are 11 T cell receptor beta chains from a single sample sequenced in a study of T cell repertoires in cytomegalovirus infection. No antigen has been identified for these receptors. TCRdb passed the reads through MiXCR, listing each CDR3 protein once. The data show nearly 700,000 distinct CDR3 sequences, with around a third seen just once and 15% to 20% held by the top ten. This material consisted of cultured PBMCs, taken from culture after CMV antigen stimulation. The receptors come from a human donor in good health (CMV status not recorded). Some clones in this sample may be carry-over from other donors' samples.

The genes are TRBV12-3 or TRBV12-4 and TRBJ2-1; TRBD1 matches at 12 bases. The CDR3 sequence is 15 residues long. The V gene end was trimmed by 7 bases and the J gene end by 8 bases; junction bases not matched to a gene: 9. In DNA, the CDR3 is TGTGCCAGCACCCGGGACAGGGGGCCTTTCGATGAGCAGTTCTTC. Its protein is CASTRDRGPFDEQFF.

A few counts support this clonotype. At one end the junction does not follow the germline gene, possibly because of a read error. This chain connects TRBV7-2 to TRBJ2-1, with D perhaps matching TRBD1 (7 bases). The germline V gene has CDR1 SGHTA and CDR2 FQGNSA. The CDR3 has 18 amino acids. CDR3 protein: CVSSSRSQTGRHYNEQFF. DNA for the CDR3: TGTGTCAGCAGCTCCAGAAGCCAGACAGGGAGGCACTACAATGAGCAGTTCTTC.

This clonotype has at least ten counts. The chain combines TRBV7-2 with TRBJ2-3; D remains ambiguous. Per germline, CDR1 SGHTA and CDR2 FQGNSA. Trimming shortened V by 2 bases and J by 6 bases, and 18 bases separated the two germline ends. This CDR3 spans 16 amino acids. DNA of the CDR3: TGTGCCAGCAGCTTACCGGTGACGGCTGTTAAGGATACGCAGTATTTT. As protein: CASSLPVTAVKDTQYF.

The CDR3 protein is CASSDVQGPNEKLFF. CDR3 nucleotide sequence: TGTGCCAGCAGCGACGTCCAGGGGCCCAATGAAAAACTGTTTTTT. The chain combines TRBV7-6 with TRBJ1-4, with D possibly being TRBD1 (6 bases). The CDR3 is 15 residues long. The V end was cut by 5 bases, the J end by 5 bases, with 15 bases between. Germline loops: CDR1 SGHVS, CDR2 FNYEAQ.

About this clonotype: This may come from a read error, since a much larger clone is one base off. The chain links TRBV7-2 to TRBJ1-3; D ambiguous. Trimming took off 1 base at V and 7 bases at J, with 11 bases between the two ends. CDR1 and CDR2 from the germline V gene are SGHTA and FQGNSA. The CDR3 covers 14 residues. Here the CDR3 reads CTSSLGAGRNTIYF. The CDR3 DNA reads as TGTACCAGCAGCTTAGGGGCAGGTCGGAACACCATATATTTT.

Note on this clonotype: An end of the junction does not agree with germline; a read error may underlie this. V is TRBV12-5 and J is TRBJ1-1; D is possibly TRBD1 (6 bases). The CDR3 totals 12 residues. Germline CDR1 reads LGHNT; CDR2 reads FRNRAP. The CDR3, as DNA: TGTGCTAGTGGTCTCCGGGACACCCAGCTCGTCTTT. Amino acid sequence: CASGLRDTQLVF.

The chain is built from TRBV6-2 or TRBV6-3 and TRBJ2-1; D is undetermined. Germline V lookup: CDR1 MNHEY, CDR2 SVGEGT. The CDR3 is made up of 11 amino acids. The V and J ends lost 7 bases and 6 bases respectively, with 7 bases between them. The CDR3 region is CASTSSNEQFF. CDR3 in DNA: TGTGCCAGCACCTCAAGCAATGAGCAGTTCTTC.

CDR3 sequence: CASSLDGPGTQYF. For the CDR3, the DNA is TGTGCCAGCAGCTTAGACGGTCCGGGGACCCAGTACTTC. The chain recombines TRBV11-2 with TRBJ2-5; D is ambiguous. V was clipped by 0 bases and J by 7 bases, with 9 bases between them. Germline V gene data show CDR1 as SGHAT and CDR2 as FQNNGV. The CDR3 totals 13 residues.

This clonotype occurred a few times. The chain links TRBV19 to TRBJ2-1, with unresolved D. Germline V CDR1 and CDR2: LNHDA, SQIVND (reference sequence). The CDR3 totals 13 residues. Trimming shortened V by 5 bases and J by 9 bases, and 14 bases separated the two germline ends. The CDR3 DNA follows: TGTGCCAGTAGTTATGGGTATATAGGTGAGCAGTTCTTC. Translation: CASSYGYIGEQFF.

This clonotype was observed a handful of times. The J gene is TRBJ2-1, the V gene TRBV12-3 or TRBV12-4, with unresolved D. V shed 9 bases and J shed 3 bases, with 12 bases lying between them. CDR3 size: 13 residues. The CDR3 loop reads CASSPMGYNEQFF. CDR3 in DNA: TGTGCCAGTAGTCCGATGGGCTACAATGAGCAGTTCTTC.

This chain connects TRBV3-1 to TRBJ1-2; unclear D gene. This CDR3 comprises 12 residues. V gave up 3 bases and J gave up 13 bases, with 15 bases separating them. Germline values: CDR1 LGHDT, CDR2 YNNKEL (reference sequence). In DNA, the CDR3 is TGTGCCAGCAGCCAGGAAGGGCGGAGGAGCACCTTC. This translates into CASSQEGRRSTF. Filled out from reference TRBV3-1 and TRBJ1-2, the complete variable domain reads DTAVSQTPKYLVTQMGNDKSIKCEQNLGHDTMYWYKQDSKKFLKIMFSYNNKELIINETVPNRFSPKSPDKAHLNLHINSLELGDSAVYFCASSQEGRRSTFGSGTRLTVV.